This T cell receptor (beta chain) was sequenced during a study of blood T cell repertoires in COVID-19. In the authors' methods: Amplification of reference gene primers provided the estimated nucleated cell counts. Sequenced by immunoSEQ multiplex PCR; TCRdb stores in-frame clones only, minus some. The V and J calls and the clone size are those of that table, but D and trimming were determined from the DNA. The sample holds approximately 500,000 clones; around nine tenths are singletons and the top ten take under 8.5%. The CDR3 is 11 amino acids. The germline V gene has CDR1 SGHAT and CDR2 FQNNGV. The V gene lost 2 bases and the J gene lost 9 bases, with 7 bases spanning the gap.

This clonotype was sampled from a woman between 45 and 65 years old with COVID-19, enrolled during active disease. The sequencing input was peripheral blood. The V call is TRBV11-2, the J call TRBJ2-5, with D perhaps TRBD2 (5 bases). The CDR3 here is CASSLFGAQYF. The CDR3 bases are TGTGCCAGCAGCTTATTCGGGGCCCAGTACTTC.